A single T cell receptor beta chain is shown here with its context. The antigen is undetermined. V was clipped by 4 bases and J by 7 bases; unmatched bases: 10. The germline CDR1 and CDR2 sequences are MNHEY and SMNVEV (reference sequence). CDR3 length: 15 residues. This specimen belongs to a study of cytomegalovirus exposure and HLA in healthy donors. Study context: As released early, the data held roughly 85 million unique TCRs from HLA-typed donors. Study-wide findings and caveats: In vitro experiments confirmed that a few CMV-associated chains were specific for CMV antigens. The authors later linked a missense DCLRE1C variant to TCR beta V- and J-gene trimming.

Primers for the PCR totalled 60 Vbeta and 13 Jbeta. Method: immunoSEQ multiplex PCR; TCRdb's copy keeps in-frame clones and lacks some. The sample holds about 90,000 clones, 85% to 90% seen once. At sampling all donors were nominally healthy, likely with unrecorded immune exposures. The sample taken for sequencing was PBMCs. The gene calls are TRBV27 and TRBJ2-1, with 7 bases matching TRBD2. The TCR originated in a man between 18 and 29 years old in good health and CMV-seronegative. CDR3 in amino acids: CASSSPSSGLNEQFF. The CDR3, as DNA: TGTGCCAGCAGTTCCCCCTCTAGCGGTCTGAATGAGCAGTTCTTC.